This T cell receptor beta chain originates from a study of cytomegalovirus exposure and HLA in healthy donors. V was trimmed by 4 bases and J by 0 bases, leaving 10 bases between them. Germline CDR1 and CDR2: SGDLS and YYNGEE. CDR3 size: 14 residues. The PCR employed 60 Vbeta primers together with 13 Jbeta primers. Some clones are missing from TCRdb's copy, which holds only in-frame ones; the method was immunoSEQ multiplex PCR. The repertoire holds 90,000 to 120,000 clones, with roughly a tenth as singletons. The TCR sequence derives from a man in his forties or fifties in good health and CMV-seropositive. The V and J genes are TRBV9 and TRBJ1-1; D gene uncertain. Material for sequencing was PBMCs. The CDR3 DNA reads TGTGCCAGCAGCCCAGAATCAGTGAACACTGAAGCTTTCTTT. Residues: CASSPESVNTEAFF.